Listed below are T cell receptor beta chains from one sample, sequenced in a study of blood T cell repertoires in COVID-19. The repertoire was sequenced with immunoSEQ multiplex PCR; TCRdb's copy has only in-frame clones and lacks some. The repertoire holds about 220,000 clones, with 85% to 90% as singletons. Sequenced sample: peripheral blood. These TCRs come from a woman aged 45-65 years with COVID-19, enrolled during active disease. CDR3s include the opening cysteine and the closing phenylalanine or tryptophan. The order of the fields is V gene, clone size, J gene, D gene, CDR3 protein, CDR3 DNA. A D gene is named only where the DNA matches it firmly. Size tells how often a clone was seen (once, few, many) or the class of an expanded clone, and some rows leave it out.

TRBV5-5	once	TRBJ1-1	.	CASSFTQGTEAFF	TGTGCCAGCAGCTTCACGCAGGGCACTGAAGCTTTCTTT
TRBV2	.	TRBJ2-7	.	CASSGGSSRKEYF	TGTGCCAGCAGTGGTGGGAGCTCCCGGAAGGAGTACTTC
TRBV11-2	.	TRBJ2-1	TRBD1	CASSLAKDRVFNEQFF	TGTGCCAGCAGCTTAGCTAAGGACAGGGTGTTCAATGAGCAGTTCTTC
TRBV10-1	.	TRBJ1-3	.	CASSTSGRGNTIYF	TGCGCCAGCAGTACTTCAGGTCGCGGAAACACCATATATTTT
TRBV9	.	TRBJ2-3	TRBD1	CASSVAIGQVTDTQYF	TGTGCCAGCAGCGTAGCTATAGGACAGGTGACAGATACGCAGTATTTT
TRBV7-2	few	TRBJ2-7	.	CASRPGGALGYEQYF	TGTGCCAGCCGTCCGGGGGGCGCACTGGGCTACGAGCAGTACTTC
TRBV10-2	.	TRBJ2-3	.	CASSEFGTGTQYF	TGCGCCAGCAGTGAGTTTGGAACAGGGACGCAGTATTTT
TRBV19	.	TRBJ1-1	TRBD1	CASSIRGRTEAFF	TGTGCCAGTAGTATAAGGGGGCGGACTGAAGCTTTCTTT
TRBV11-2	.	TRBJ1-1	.	CASSSTILGVGTEAFF	TGTGCCAGCAGCTCCACAATCTTAGGGGTGGGGACTGAAGCTTTCTTT
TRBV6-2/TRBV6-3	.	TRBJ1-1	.	CASSQQGFTEAFF	TGTGCCAGCAGCCAACAGGGTTTCACTGAAGCTTTCTTT
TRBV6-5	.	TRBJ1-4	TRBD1	CASSSPGQGYEKLFF	TGTGCCAGCAGTTCCCCGGGACAGGGTTATGAAAAACTGTTTTTT
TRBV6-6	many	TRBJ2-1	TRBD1	CASRTGQGMEQFF	TGTGCCAGCAGGACGGGACAGGGCATGGAGCAGTTCTTC
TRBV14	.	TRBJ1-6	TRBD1	CASSETGSSYNSPLHF	TGTGCCAGCAGCGAGACAGGGAGCTCCTATAATTCACCCCTCCACTTT
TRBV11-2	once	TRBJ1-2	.	CASSLVPQGNYGYTF	TGTGCCAGCAGCTTAGTGCCCCAGGGGAACTATGGCTACACCTTC
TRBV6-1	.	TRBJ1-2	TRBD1	CASSELGGEYGYTF	TGTGCCAGCAGTGAATTAGGGGGCGAGTATGGCTACACCTTC
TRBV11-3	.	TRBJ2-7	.	CASSQTSFERDEQYF	TGTGCCAGCAGTCAAACGAGTTTTGAGCGAGACGAGCAGTACTTC
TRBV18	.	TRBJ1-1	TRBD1	CASSPITGGDSTEAFF	TGTGCCAGCTCACCAATCACAGGGGGCGATAGCACTGAAGCTTTCTTT
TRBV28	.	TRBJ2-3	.	CASLTGGQSTSDTQYF	TGTGCCAGCCTTACTGGGGGCCAATCCACCTCAGATACGCAGTATTTT
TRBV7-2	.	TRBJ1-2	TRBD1	CASSLPGGDYGYTF	TGTGCCAGCAGCCTACCAGGGGGAGACTATGGCTACACCTTC
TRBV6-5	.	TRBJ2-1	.	CASSYSRLGPHEQFF	TGTGCCAGCAGTTACTCGCGACTAGGCCCTCATGAGCAGTTCTTC
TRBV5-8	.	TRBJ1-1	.	CASSLGQIMNTEAFF	TGTGCCAGCAGCTTGGGGCAGATTATGAACACTGAAGCTTTCTTT
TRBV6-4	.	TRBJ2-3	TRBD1	CASSSSGTALTDTQYF	TGTGCCAGCAGCAGCTCCGGGACAGCCCTCACAGATACGCAGTATTTT
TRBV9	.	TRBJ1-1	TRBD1	CASSVTGMNTEAFF	TGTGCCAGCAGCGTGACAGGGATGAACACTGAAGCTTTCTTT
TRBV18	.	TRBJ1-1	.	CASSPWGHTEAFF	TGTGCCAGCTCACCTTGGGGGCACACTGAAGCTTTCTTT
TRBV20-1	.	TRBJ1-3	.	CSASGGGGNTIYF	TGCAGTGCTAGTGGGGGGGGAGGAAACACCATATATTTT
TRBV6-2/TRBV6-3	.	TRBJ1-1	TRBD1	CASSYSTAGTANTEAFF	TGTGCCAGCAGTTACTCGACGGCGGGGACAGCGAACACTGAAGCTTTCTTT
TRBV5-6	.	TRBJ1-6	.	CASSLSGVIHSPLHF	TGTGCCAGCAGCTTGTCGGGGGTGATTCATTCACCCCTCCACTTT
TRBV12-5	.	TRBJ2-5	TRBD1	CASGLGGDSISQETQYF	TGTGCTAGTGGTTTGGGAGGGGACAGCATTAGCCAAGAGACCCAGTACTTC
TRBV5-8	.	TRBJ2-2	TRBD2	CASSPPGLAGGPVGELFF	TGTGCCAGCAGCCCACCCGGACTAGCGGGGGGGCCAGTAGGGGAGCTGTTTTTT
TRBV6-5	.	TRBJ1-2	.	CASSPGQGESPTF	TGTGCCAGCAGTCCGGGACAAGGGGAATCTCCTACCTTC
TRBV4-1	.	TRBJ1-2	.	CASSYDSYGYTF	TGCGCCAGCAGCTACGACAGTTATGGCTACACCTTC
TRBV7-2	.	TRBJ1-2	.	CASSLVTNYGYTF	TGTGCCAGCAGCTTAGTAACTAACTATGGCTACACCTTC
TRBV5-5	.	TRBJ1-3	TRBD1	CASKGQWDSGNTIYF	TGTGCCAGCAAGGGACAGTGGGACTCTGGAAACACCATATATTTT
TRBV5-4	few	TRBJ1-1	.	CASSLDGTTEAFF	TGTGCCAGCAGCTTAGATGGCACCACTGAAGCTTTCTTT
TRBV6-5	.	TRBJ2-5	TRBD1	CASSVLGTGETQYF	TGTGCCAGCAGCGTCCTTGGGACAGGAGAGACCCAGTACTTC
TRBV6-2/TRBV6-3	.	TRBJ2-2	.	CASSYPPDSPNTGELFF	TGTGCCAGCAGTTACCCCCCGGACAGCCCGAACACCGGGGAGCTGTTTTTT
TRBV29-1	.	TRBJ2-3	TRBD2	CSVGAGGTDTQYF	TGCAGCGTTGGGGCGGGGGGCACAGATACGCAGTATTTT
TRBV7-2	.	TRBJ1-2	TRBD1	CASSLYHGQGGYTF	TGTGCCAGCAGCTTGTACCACGGACAGGGAGGCTACACCTTC